This entry lists 24 T cell receptor beta chains sequenced from one sample in a study of Tregs in tolerant kidney transplant recipients. TCRdb's copy holds only in-frame clones and misses some; the assay was immunoSEQ multiplex PCR. The sample carries tens of thousands of clones, around 94% recorded once. Sequenced material: CD8+ T cells from blood. Receptor source: a human donor in good health.

This chain connects TRBV27 to TRBJ2-2; 7 nucleotides agree with TRBD1. Germline trimming cut 3 bases from V and 5 bases from J; bases unmatched to any gene: 9. The CDR3 covers 16 residues. From germline, CDR1 is MNHEY and CDR2 SMNVEV (reference sequence). The CDR3 protein is CASSFLPDRATGELFF. The CDR3 region has the DNA TGTGCCAGCAGTTTCCTACCCGACAGGGCAACCGGGGAGCTGTTTTTT.

The chain employs TRBV9 and TRBJ2-3; 10 bases fit TRBD2. V shed 3 bases and J 1 base; nucleotides not matched to a gene: 5. This CDR3 has 16 amino acids. The V gene's germline CDR1 is SGDLS and CDR2 YYNGEE. CDR3 residues: CASSEYGTSGTDTQYF. For the CDR3, the DNA is TGTGCCAGCAGCGAATACGGGACTAGCGGCACAGATACGCAGTATTTT.

The chain combines TRBV7-9 with TRBJ1-1, with a tentative D call TRBD1 (5 bases). CDR1 SEHNR and CDR2 FQNEAQ come from the germline V gene (reference sequence). This CDR3 spans 15 amino acids. The germline V and J ends were trimmed by 5 bases and 3 bases, with 16 bases remaining between them. CDR3 bases: TGTGCCAGCAGCCCTAGTGAGGGGTCCGACACTGAAGCTTTCTTT. The encoded protein is CASSPSEGSDTEAFF.

This CDR3 reads CASSDSTSGDYNEQFF. The CDR3 coding sequence is TGTGCCAGCAGTGACTCCACTAGCGGAGACTACAATGAGCAGTTCTTC. The chain links TRBV6-4 to TRBJ2-1, with 8 positions matching TRBD2. V gave up 0 bases and J gave up 3 bases; unmatched junction bases: 4. Germline V gene lookup returns CDR1 MRHNA and CDR2 SNTAGT. The CDR3 is 16 residues long.

The chain employs TRBV7-9 and TRBJ1-4, with D possibly TRBD1 on 5 matching bases. Germline CDR1 is SEHNR and CDR2 is FQNEAQ (reference sequence). CDR3 length equals 15 residues. Trimming took 2 bases from V and 0 from J, leaving 7 bases between them. This CDR3 is CASSLQGSTNEKLFF. In DNA, the CDR3 is TGTGCCAGCAGCTTACAGGGATCAACTAATGAAAAACTGTTTTTT. Complete variable domain (other parts from reference TRBV7-9 and TRBJ1-4): DTGVSQNPRHKITKRGQNVTFRCDPISEHNRLYWYRQTLGQGPEFLTYFQNEAQLEKSRLLSDRFSAERPKGSFSTLEIQRTEQGDSAMYLCASSLQGSTNEKLFFGSGTQLSVL.

The J gene is TRBJ2-7, the V gene TRBV2; 9 nucleotides line up with TRBD1. The J segment lost 6 bases and the V segment lost 4 bases, leaving 10 bases of the junction unmatched. This CDR3 contains 15 residues. CDR1 SNHLY and CDR2 FYNNEI come from the germline V gene. The CDR3 bases are TGTGCCAGCAGTGCCCCCGAGGGGACAGGGACCGAGCAGTACTTC. It yields the protein CASSAPEGTGTEQYF.

The rearrangement links TRBV29-1 to TRBJ2-3; 12 positions match TRBD2. The CDR3 covers 14 residues. Germline-derived CDR1 and CDR2 are SQVTM and ANQGSEA. With V trimmed by 4 bases and J by 6 bases, 5 bases remained unmatched. The CDR3 bases are TGCAGCGTTGTCGGGACTAGCGGGCCTGATACGCAGTATTTT. Translating gives CSVVGTSGPDTQYF.

This clone was seen a few times. V and J are TRBV27 and TRBJ2-3; tentatively, D is TRBD1 (6 bases). Trimming cost V 6 bases and J 1 base, with 14 bases left between them. The CDR3 has 15 amino acids. Germline-derived CDR1 and CDR2 are MNHEY and SMNVEV (reference sequence). The CDR3 DNA follows: TGTGCCAGCAGAGACAGGACTTGGGGCACAGATACGCAGTATTTT. It translates to CASRDRTWGTDTQYF.

The chain employs TRBV19 and TRBJ2-1; 12 nucleotides line up with TRBD2. This CDR3 has 15 amino acids. Germline CDR1 is LNHDA and CDR2 is SQIVND (reference sequence). J gave up 0 bases and V 8 bases, and 2 bases lay outside the gene matches. CDR3 region: CASRTSGNSYNEQFF. In DNA form, the CDR3 reads TGTGCCAGTCGGACTAGCGGGAACTCCTACAATGAGCAGTTCTTC.

The chain uses TRBV6-4 and TRBJ2-6; perhaps D is TRBD1 or TRBD2 (5 bases each). Germline loops: CDR1 MRHNA, CDR2 SNTAGT. The CDR3 loop spans 16 amino acids. The ends were cut back, 5 bases at V and 0 bases at J, with 11 bases in the middle. CDR3: CASSLGPSSGANVLTF. For the CDR3, the DNA is TGTGCCAGCAGTCTGGGACCGAGCTCTGGGGCCAACGTCCTGACTTTC.

The chain links TRBV19 to TRBJ2-2, with D perhaps matching TRBD1 or TRBD2 (7 bases each). The CDR3 spans 16 residues. Per germline, CDR1 LNHDA and CDR2 SQIVND (reference sequence). Trimming pared 5 bases from V and 4 bases from J, leaving 17 bases between. The chain's CDR3 is CASSGLEGAGTGELFF. CDR3 in DNA: TGTGCCAGTAGTGGACTAGAGGGGGCGGGCACCGGGGAGCTGTTTTTT.

There are many counts of this clone. The chain employs TRBV29-1 and TRBJ2-2; 13 bases are shared with TRBD2. Per the germline V gene, CDR1 is SQVTM and CDR2 is ANQGSEA. This CDR3 is built from 13 residues. With V trimmed by 7 bases and J by 5 bases, 1 base remained unmatched. The CDR3 spells CSGGLAGTGELFF. As DNA, the CDR3 is TGCAGCGGGGGACTAGCGGGAACCGGGGAGCTGTTTTTT.

This chain connects TRBV10-3 to TRBJ2-1; no clear D gene. Between the trimmed V and J ends, which lost 4 bases and 3 bases, there was a span of 7 bases. Germline V gene data show CDR1 as ENHRY and CDR2 as SYGVKD. The CDR3 totals 13 residues. The DNA for the CDR3 is TGTGCCATCAGTGTTGACTTCTACAATGAGCAGTTCTTC. Translated: CAISVDFYNEQFF.

This clone occurred many times. This sequence joins TRBV6-4 and TRBJ1-5, with a weak D call TRBD1 (6 bases). CDR1 is MRHNA, CDR2 SNTAGT, per germline. Trimming left V 3 bases short and J 2 bases short, with 8 bases between. This CDR3 is built from 14 residues. The CDR3 is CASSEGAGNQPQHF. CDR3 DNA sequence: TGTGCCAGCAGTGAGGGGGCGGGCAATCAGCCCCAGCATTTT.

This clone showed up just a few times. At one of its ends the junction is not consistent with the germline gene, which may arise from a read error. This rearrangement joins TRBV6-4 to TRBJ1-2; possible D gene TRBD1, 5 bases. This CDR3 has 11 amino acids. Germline loops: CDR1 MRHNA, CDR2 SNTAGT. CDR3 loop: CASSEGDRYLF. Written as DNA, the CDR3 is TGTGCCAGCAGTGAGGGGGACCGTTATCTCTTC.

CDR3 bases: TGTGCCAGCAGCGTAAAGGGGCGGTCTGAGGGCTACACCTTC. Protein product: CASSVKGRSEGYTF. The gene calls are TRBV9 and TRBJ1-2; perhaps TRBD1 as D (5 bases). With 1 base removed from V and 8 bases from J, the gap between germline ends came to 15 bases. The CDR3 totals 14 residues. Looked up from germline, CDR1 is SGDLS and CDR2 is YYNGEE.

This chain connects TRBV5-1 to TRBJ2-7, with a possible D match to TRBD2 (5 bases). This CDR3 has 13 amino acids. V lost 2 bases, J lost 3 bases, and 9 bases lay in between. In germline, CDR1 is SGHRS, CDR2 YFSETQ. The CDR3 region has the DNA TGCGCCAGCAGCTTCGGGGTAGGCTACGAGCAGTACTTC. Translation: CASSFGVGYEQYF.

This clone was recorded once. J is TRBJ2-3 and V is TRBV27; tentatively, D is TRBD2 (7 bases). Germline values: CDR1 MNHEY, CDR2 SMNVEV (reference sequence). V lost 6 bases and J lost 4, with 20 bases in between. The CDR3 extends over 16 amino acids. Written as DNA, the CDR3 is TGTGCCAGCAGCCCCAGGGTTGGGGGGGCCCCAGATACGCAGTATTTT. The encoded protein is CASSPRVGGAPDTQYF.

This sequence joins TRBV27 and TRBJ1-1; TRBD1 matches at 11 bases. V was clipped by 5 bases and J by 2 bases; unmatched bases: 4. This CDR3 region has 15 residues. Germline V lookup: CDR1 MNHEY, CDR2 SMNVEV (reference sequence). The CDR3 sequence is CASSHGTGGNTEAFF. CDR3 coding DNA: TGTGCCAGCAGTCACGGGACAGGGGGTAACACTGAAGCTTTCTTT.

This clone was observed a single time. This chain joins TRBV6-1 and TRBJ1-3, with a tentative D call TRBD1 (5 bases). The CDR3 has 16 residues. The germline V gene has CDR1 MNHNS and CDR2 SASEGT. The germline V and J ends were trimmed by 2 bases and 0 bases, with 11 bases remaining between them. The CDR3 reads CASSEFQGASGNTIYF. The CDR3 region has the DNA TGTGCCAGCAGTGAATTCCAGGGTGCCTCTGGAAACACCATATATTTT.

The chain joins TRBV6-5 to TRBJ1-3; 7 positions match TRBD1. In germline, CDR1 is MNHEY, CDR2 SVGAGI. This CDR3 comprises 16 residues. J lost 1 base, V lost 0 bases, and 3 bases had no gene match. Written as DNA, the CDR3 is TGTGCCAGCAGTTACTCACAGGGGCCTTCTGGAAACACCATATATTTT. It encodes CASSYSQGPSGNTIYF.

J is TRBJ1-4 and V is TRBV7-9; D is unclear. V was pared by 1 base and J by 4 bases, with 10 bases between. Germline CDR1 and CDR2: SEHNR and FQNEAQ (reference sequence). The CDR3 length is 15 residues. CDR3: CASSLGHLDNEKLFF. The CDR3 DNA reads as TGTGCCAGCAGCTTAGGGCATCTTGATAATGAAAAACTGTTTTTT.

The gene calls are TRBV14 and TRBJ2-7, with D possibly matching TRBD2 (6 bases). Germline loops: CDR1 SGHDN, CDR2 FVKESK. The CDR3 is 15 amino acids. V was shortened by 5 bases and J by 2 bases, with 16 bases between the two germline ends. As DNA, the CDR3 is TGTGCCAGCAGCGCTCGCCCTGGAGGGCCCTACGAGCAGTACTTC. Amino acid sequence: CASSARPGGPYEQYF.

The rearrangement uses TRBV6-1 and TRBJ2-3; 8 nucleotides agree with TRBD2. The germline V gene has CDR1 MNHNS and CDR2 SASEGT. Trimming at V came to 4 bases and at J to 2 bases, leaving 17 bases not matched to a gene. The CDR3 totals 19 residues. The CDR3 reads CASSAGRGGGQGNTDTQYF. For the CDR3, the DNA is TGTGCCAGCAGTGCCGGGAGGGGGGGTGGCCAGGGTAACACAGATACGCAGTATTTT.